This T cell receptor beta chain originates from a study of T cell responses to AZD1222 COVID-19 vaccine. At the level of the study: Second-dose schedules of about 4 or about 12 weeks were combined.

The protocol was immunoSEQ multiplex PCR, while the TCRdb copy is restricted to in-frame clones and leaves out a portion. This sample has 140,000 to 150,000 clones, with roughly 88% found just once. Material: peripheral blood, obtained on day 0 of AZD1222 vaccination. This receptor was obtained from an adult in good health.

The CDR3 sequence is CASGRGGAPTGELFF. Written as DNA, the CDR3 is TGTGCCAGCGGCCGCGGGGGGGCCCCCACCGGGGAGCTGTTTTTT. The chain combines TRBV6-5 with TRBJ2-2; 9 bases match TRBD2. With 8 bases clipped from V and 4 bases from J, the junction kept 8 bases outside the gene matches. The CDR3 is 15 residues long. Germline V gene data show CDR1 as MNHEY and CDR2 as SVGAGI.